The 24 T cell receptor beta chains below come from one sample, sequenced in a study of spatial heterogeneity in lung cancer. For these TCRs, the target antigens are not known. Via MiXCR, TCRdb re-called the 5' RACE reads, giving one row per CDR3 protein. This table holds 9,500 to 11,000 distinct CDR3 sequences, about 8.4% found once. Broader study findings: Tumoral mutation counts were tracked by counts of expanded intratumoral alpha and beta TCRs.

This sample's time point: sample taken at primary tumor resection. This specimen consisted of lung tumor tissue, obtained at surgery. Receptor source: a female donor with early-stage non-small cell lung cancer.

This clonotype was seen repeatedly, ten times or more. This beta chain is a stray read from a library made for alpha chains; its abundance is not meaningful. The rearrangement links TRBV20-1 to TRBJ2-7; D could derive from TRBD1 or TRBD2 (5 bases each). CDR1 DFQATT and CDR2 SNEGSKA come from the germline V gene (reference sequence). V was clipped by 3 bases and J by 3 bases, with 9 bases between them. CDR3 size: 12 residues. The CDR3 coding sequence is TGCAGTGCTAGCGAGGGGAGCTACGAGCAGTACTTC. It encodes CSASEGSYEQYF.

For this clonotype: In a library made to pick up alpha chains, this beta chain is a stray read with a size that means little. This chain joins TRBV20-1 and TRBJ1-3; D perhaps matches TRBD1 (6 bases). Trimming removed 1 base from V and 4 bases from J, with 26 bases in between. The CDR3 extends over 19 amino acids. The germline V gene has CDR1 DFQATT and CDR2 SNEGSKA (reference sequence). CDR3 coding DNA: TGCAGTGCTAGAGGCGCCACAGGGAGCATCGGGTCGGGAGGAAACACCATATATTTT. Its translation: CSARGATGSIGSGGNTIYF.

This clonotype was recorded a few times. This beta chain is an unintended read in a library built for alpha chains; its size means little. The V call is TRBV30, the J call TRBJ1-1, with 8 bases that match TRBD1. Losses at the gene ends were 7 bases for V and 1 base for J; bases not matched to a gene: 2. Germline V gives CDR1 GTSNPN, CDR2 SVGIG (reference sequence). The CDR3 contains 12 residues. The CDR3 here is CAFGQGNTEAFF. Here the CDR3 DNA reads TGTGCCTTCGGACAGGGGAACACTGAAGCTTTCTTT.

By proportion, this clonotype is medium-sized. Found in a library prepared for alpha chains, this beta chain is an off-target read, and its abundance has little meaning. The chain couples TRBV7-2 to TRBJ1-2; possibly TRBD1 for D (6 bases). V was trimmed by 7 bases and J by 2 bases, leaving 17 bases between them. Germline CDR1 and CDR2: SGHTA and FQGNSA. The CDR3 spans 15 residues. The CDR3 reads CASTPGGGRNYGYTF. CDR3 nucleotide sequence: TGTGCCAGCACCCCCGGCGGGGGGCGAAACTATGGCTACACCTTC.

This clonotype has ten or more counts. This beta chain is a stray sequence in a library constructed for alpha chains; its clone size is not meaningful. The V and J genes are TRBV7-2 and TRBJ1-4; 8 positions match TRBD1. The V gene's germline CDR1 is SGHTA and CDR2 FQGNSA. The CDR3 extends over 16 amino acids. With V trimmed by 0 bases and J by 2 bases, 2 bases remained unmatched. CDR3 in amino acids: CASSLARTGTNEKLFF. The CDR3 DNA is TGTGCCAGCAGCTTAGCTCGGACAGGGACTAATGAAAAACTGTTTTTT.

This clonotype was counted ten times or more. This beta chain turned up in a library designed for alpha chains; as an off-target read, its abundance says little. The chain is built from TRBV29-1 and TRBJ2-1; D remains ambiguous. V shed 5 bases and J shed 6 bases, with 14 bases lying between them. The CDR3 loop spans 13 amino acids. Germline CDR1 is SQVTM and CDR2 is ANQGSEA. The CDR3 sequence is CSVLSPNRNEQFF. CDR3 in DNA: TGCAGCGTTCTGAGCCCCAACCGCAATGAGCAGTTCTTC.

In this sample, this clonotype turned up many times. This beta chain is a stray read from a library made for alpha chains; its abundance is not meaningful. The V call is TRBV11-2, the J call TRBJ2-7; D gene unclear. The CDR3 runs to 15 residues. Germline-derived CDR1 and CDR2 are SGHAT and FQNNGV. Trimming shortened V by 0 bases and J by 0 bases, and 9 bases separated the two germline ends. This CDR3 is CASSLDSYNSYEQYF. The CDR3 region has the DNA TGTGCCAGCAGCTTAGATAGTTATAACTCCTACGAGCAGTACTTC.

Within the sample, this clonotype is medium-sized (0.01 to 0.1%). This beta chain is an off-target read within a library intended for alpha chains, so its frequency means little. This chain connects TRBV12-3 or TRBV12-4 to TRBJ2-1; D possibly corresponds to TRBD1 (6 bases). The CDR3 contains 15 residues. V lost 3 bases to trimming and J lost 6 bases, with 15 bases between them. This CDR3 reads CASSFADSPLNEQFF. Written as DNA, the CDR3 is TGTGCCAGCAGTTTCGCGGACAGCCCCCTCAATGAGCAGTTCTTC.

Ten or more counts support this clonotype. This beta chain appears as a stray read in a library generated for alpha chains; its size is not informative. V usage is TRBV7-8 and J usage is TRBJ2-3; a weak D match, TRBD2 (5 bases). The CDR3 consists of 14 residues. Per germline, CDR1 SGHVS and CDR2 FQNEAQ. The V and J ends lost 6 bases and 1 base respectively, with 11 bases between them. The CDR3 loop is CASSFLRGTDTQYF. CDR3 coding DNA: TGTGCCAGCAGTTTCCTGAGGGGCACAGATACGCAGTATTTT.

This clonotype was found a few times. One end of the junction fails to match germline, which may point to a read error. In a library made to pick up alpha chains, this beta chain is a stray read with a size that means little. CDR3 bases: TGTGCTAGCAGCGTCGACAGGGGCACTGAAGCTTTCTTT. It encodes CASSVDRGTEAFF. The chain is built from TRBV7-7 and TRBJ1-1; 8 bases match TRBD1. Germline loops: CDR1 SSHAT, CDR2 FNYEAQ (reference sequence). This CDR3 has 13 amino acids.

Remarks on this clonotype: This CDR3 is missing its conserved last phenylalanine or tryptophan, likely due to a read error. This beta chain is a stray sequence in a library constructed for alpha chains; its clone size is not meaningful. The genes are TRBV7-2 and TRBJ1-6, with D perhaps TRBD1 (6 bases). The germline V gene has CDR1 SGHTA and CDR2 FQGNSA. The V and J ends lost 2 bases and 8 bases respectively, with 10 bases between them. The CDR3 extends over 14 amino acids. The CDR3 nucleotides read TGTGCCAGCAGCTTACGACAGGCAGATTCACCCCTCCACGTT. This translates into CASSLRQADSPLHV.

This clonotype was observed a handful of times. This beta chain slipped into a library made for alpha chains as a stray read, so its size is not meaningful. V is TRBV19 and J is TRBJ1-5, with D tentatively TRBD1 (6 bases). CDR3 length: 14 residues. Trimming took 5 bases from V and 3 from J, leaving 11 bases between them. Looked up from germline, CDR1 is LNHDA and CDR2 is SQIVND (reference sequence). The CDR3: CASSPHRVNQPQHF. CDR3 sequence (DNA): TGTGCCAGTAGTCCACACAGGGTCAATCAGCCCCAGCATTTT.

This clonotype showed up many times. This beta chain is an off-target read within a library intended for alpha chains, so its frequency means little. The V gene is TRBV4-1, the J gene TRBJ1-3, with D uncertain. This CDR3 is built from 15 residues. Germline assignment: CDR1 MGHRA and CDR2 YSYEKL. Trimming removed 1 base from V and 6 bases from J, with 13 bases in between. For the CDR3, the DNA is TGCGCCAGCAGCCAAGGAGGTGTCCGGGCAAACACCATATATTTT. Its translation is CASSQGGVRANTIYF.

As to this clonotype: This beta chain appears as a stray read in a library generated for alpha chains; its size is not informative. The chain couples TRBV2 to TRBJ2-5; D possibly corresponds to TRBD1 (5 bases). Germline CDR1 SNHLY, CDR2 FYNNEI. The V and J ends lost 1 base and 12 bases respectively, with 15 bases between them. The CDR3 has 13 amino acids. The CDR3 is CASSEDLAGIKYF. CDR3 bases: TGTGCCAGCAGTGAAGATCTCGCAGGGATAAAGTACTTC.

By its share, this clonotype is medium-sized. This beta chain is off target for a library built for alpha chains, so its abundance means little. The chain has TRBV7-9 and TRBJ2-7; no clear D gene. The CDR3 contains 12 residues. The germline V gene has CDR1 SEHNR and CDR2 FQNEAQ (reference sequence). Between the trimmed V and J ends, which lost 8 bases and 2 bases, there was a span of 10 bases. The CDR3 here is CASAQVPYEQYF. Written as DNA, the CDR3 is TGTGCCAGCGCCCAAGTCCCCTACGAGCAGTACTTC.

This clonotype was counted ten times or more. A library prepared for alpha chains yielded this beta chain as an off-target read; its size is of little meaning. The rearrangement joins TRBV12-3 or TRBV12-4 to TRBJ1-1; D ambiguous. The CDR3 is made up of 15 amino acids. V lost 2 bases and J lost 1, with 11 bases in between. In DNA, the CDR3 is TGTGCCAGCAGTTTAAGTTCGACACCGAACACTGAAGCTTTCTTT. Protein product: CASSLSSTPNTEAFF.

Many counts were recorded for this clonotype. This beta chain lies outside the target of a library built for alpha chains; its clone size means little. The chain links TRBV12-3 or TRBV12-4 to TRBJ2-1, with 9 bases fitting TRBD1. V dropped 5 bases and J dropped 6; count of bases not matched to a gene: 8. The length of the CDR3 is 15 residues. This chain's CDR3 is CASSAYDRGANEQFF. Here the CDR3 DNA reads TGTGCCAGCAGTGCCTATGACAGGGGGGCCAATGAGCAGTTCTTC.

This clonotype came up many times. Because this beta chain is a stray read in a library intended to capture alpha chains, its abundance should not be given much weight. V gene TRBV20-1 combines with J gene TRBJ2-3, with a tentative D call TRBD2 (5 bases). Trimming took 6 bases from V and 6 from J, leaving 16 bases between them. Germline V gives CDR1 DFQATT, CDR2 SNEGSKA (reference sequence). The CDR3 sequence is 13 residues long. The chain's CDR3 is CSAYVEGRDTQYF. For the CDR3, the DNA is TGCAGTGCCTACGTTGAGGGCAGGGATACGCAGTATTTT.

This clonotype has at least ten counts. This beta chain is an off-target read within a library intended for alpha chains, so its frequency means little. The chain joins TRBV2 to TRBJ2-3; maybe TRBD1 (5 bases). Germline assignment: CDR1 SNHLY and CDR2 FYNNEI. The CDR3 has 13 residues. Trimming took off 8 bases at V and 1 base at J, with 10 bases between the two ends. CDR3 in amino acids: CASFVGGTDTQYF. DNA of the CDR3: TGTGCCAGCTTTGTAGGGGGCACAGATACGCAGTATTTT.

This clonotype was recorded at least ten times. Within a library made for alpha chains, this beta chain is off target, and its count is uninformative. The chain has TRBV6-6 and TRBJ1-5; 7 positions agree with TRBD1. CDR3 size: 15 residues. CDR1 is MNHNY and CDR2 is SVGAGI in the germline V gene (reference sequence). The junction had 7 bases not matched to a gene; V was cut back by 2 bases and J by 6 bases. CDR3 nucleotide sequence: TGTGCCAGCAGTTACACCAACAGGGGAGGTCAGCCCCAGCATTTT. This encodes CASSYTNRGGQPQHF.

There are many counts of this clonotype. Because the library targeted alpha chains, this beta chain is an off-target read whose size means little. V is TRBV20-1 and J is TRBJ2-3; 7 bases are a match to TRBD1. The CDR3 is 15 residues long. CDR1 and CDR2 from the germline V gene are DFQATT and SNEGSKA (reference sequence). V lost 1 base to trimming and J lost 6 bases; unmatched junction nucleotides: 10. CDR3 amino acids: CSARVGTAHEDTQYF. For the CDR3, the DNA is TGCAGTGCTAGAGTAGGGACAGCGCATGAGGATACGCAGTATTTT.

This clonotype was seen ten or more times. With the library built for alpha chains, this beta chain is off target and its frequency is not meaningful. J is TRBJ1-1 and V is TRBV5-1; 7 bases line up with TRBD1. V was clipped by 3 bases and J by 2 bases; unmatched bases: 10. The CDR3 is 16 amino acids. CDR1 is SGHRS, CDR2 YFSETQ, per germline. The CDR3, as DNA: TGCGCCAGCAGCTCGAACCCCGGACAGGCCAACACTGAAGCTTTCTTT. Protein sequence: CASSSNPGQANTEAFF.

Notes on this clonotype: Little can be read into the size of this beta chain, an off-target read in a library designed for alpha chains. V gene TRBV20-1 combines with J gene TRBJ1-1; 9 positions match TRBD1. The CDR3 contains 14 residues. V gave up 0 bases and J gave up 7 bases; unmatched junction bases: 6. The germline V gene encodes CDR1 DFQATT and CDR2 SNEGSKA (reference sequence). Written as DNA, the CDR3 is TGCAGTGCTAGAGATCTGAGGACAGGGGATGAAGCTTTCTTT. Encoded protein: CSARDLRTGDEAFF.

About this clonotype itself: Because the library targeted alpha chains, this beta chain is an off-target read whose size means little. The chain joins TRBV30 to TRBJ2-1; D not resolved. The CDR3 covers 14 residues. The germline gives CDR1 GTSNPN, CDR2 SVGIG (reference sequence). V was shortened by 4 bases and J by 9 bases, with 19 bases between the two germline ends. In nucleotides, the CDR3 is TGTGCCTGGACTGCACCTCCCACGGTGGTTGAGCAGTTCTTC. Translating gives CAWTAPPTVVEQFF.